This entry lists 17 T cell receptor beta chains sequenced from one sample in a study of Ad26.COV2.S vaccination and SARS-CoV-2 variants. The table came from immunoSEQ multiplex PCR; TCRdb's copy has only in-frame clones and leaves some out. The sample shows 400,000 to 450,000 clones, around 90% of them seen only once. Noted treatment: roughly 20 received Ad26.COV2.S at low or high dose, single or two shots; roughly five received placebo; per-sample allocation not given. Following the first vaccine or placebo injection, samples were taken on day 63. The input for sequencing was peripheral blood, taken in a trial of Ad26.COV2.S vaccine versus placebo. These receptors all stem from a person between 18 and 60 years old who received the Ad26.COV2.S COVID-19 vaccine or a placebo.

This clone was picked up a small number of times. V gene TRBV9 combines with J gene TRBJ1-1, with D hard to call. Germline CDR1 SGDLS, CDR2 YYNGEE. The ends were cut back, 4 bases at V and 4 bases at J, with 14 bases in the middle. The CDR3 is 14 residues long. This CDR3 is CASSQRVAGTEAFF. The CDR3 DNA reads as TGTGCCAGCAGCCAAAGGGTAGCGGGCACTGAAGCTTTCTTT. The full variable domain, rest sourced from reference TRBV9 and TRBJ1-1, is DSGVTQTPKHLITATGQRVTLRCSPRSGDLSVYWYQQSLDQGLQFLIQYYNGEERAKGNILERFSAQQFPDLHSELNLSSLELGDSALYFCASSQRVAGTEAFFGQGTRLTVV.

This chain uses TRBV6-5 with TRBJ2-7; D tentatively fits TRBD1 or TRBD2 (6 bases each). The CDR3 is 13 residues long. Germline loops: CDR1 MNHEY, CDR2 SVGAGI. V was cut by 5 bases and J by 5 bases, with 13 bases left in between. The CDR3 loop reads CASSNKGGHEQYF. In DNA, the CDR3 is TGTGCCAGCAGTAATAAGGGGGGACACGAGCAGTACTTC.

This chain joins TRBV6-4 and TRBJ1-1, with no clear D. Germline V gene data show CDR1 as MRHNA and CDR2 as SNTAGT. Deletions cut 3 bases from V and 5 bases from J, with 10 bases between. The CDR3 length is 13 residues. The CDR3, as DNA: TGTGCCAGCAGTGATTGGGTCGGGACTGAAGCTTTCTTT. It specifies CASSDWVGTEAFF.

V gene TRBV3-1 (or the pseudogene TRBV3-2) combines with J gene TRBJ1-1; D might be TRBD1 (5 bases). The germline gives CDR1 LGHDT, CDR2 YNNKEL (reference sequence). Trimming removed 8 bases at V and 1 base at J, with 11 bases between. The CDR3 sequence is 13 residues long. CDR3 DNA: TGTGCCAGCGGACCGACAGAGAACACTGAAGCTTTCTTT. Encoded protein: CASGPTENTEAFF.

The chain employs TRBV7-2 and TRBJ2-2, with 7 bases aligning to TRBD2. The J segment lost 6 bases and the V segment lost 5 bases, leaving 12 bases of the junction unmatched. The CDR3 is 16 residues long. Germline CDR1 and CDR2: SGHTA and FQGNSA. CDR3 nucleotide sequence: TGTGCCAGCAGCGATGAGCCACCGGGGGGTGCCGGGGAGCTGTTTTTT. Amino acid sequence: CASSDEPPGGAGELFF.

A note on this clone: This sample also contains other DNA sequences that code for the same CDR3. The CDR3 bases are TGCGCCTCTAGGGGACTCAACAATGAGCAGTTCTTC. It encodes CASRGLNNEQFF. This chain connects TRBV10-2 to TRBJ2-1, with a possible D match to TRBD2 (6 bases). From germline, CDR1 is WSHSY and CDR2 SAAADI. This CDR3 region has 12 residues. Trimming cost V 11 bases and J 5 bases, with 13 bases left between them.

There are a few counts of this clone. This chain connects TRBV27 to TRBJ2-5, with no clear D. The V gene lost 7 bases and the J gene lost 7 bases, with 10 bases spanning the gap. Germline V gene sequence: CDR1 MNHEY, CDR2 SMNVEV (reference sequence). The CDR3 is 11 residues long. The CDR3, as DNA: TGTGCCAGCACCAATATGGGGACCCAGTACTTC. Its protein is CASTNMGTQYF.

Notes on this clone: An end of the junction does not agree with germline; a read error may underlie this. The V and J genes are TRBV3-1 (or the pseudogene TRBV3-2) and TRBJ2-1; 13 nucleotides align to TRBD2. CDR1 and CDR2 (germline): LGHDT, YNNKEL (reference sequence). The CDR3 is made up of 16 amino acids. The CDR3 region is CASGQDRTSGSNEQFF. The CDR3 bases are TGTGCCAGCGGCCAAGATCGGACTAGCGGGAGCAATGAGCAGTTCTTC.

This sequence joins TRBV30 and TRBJ2-3, with D unclear. The CDR3 contains 11 residues. The germline V gene has CDR1 GTSNPN and CDR2 SVGIG (reference sequence). Trimming took off 5 bases at V and 6 bases at J, with 9 bases between the two ends. In DNA, the CDR3 is TGTGCCTGGTCTCTAGGCGATACGCAGTATTTT. Residues: CAWSLGDTQYF.

The chain combines TRBV4-2 with TRBJ2-3; TRBD2 matches at 8 bases. The CDR3 is 15 amino acids. V lost 8 bases, J lost 5 bases, and 12 bases stayed unmatched. Germline CDR1 is LGHNA and CDR2 is YNFKEQ. CDR3 sequence: CASRSAGGGVDTQYF. The DNA of the CDR3 is TGTGCCAGCCGGTCGGCGGGAGGAGGTGTAGATACGCAGTATTTT.

V is TRBV6-5 and J is TRBJ1-5; a weak D match, TRBD1 (5 bases). The CDR3 extends over 14 amino acids. Trimming cost V 6 bases and J 3 bases, with 12 bases left between them. Germline V gives CDR1 MNHEY, CDR2 SVGAGI. The CDR3 coding sequence is TGTGCCAGCAGAAGCCAAGGGGACAATCAGCCCCAGCATTTT. It is translated as CASRSQGDNQPQHF.

DNA for the CDR3: TGTGCCAGCAGCTTAGATGCGGGCCTTAGCACAGATACGCAGTATTTT. Translating gives CASSLDAGLSTDTQYF. The chain uses TRBV11-2 and TRBJ2-3, with a weak D call TRBD2 (5 bases). V was pared by 0 bases and J by 0 bases, with 10 bases between. Germline CDR1 and CDR2: SGHAT and FQNNGV. The CDR3 length is 16 residues.

The chain links TRBV5-4 to TRBJ1-4; 7 positions agree with TRBD1. This CDR3 spans 14 amino acids. Germline V gives CDR1 SGHNT, CDR2 YYREEE (reference sequence). The junction had 8 bases not matched to a gene; V was cut back by 4 bases and J by 8 bases. The CDR3 loop is CASSRTGVGEKLFF. CDR3 sequence (DNA): TGTGCCAGCAGCCGCACAGGGGTTGGCGAAAAACTGTTTTTT.

V gene TRBV28 combines with J gene TRBJ1-1; D ambiguous. CDR1 MDHEN and CDR2 SYDVKM come from the germline V gene. The CDR3 contains 8 residues. V was clipped by 8 bases and J by 8 bases, with 3 bases between them. The CDR3 region has the DNA TGTGCCAGCGGCGAAGCTTTCTTT. This translates into CASGEAFF.

This clone was seen just once. The rearrangement links TRBV9 to TRBJ1-1; unclear D gene. The germline V gene has CDR1 SGDLS and CDR2 YYNGEE. This CDR3 is built from 14 residues. V lost 0 bases and J lost 1, with 7 bases in between. The CDR3 loop is CASSVGHQNTEAFF. The DNA of the CDR3 is TGTGCCAGCAGCGTAGGGCATCAGAACACTGAAGCTTTCTTT.

The sample holds one count of this clone. This chain joins TRBV7-9 and TRBJ1-4; possibly TRBD1 for D (5 bases). Trimming cost V 0 bases and J 8 bases, with 16 bases left between them. The CDR3 has 16 residues. In germline, CDR1 is SEHNR, CDR2 FQNEAQ (reference sequence). The CDR3 sequence: CASSLAGHRLGEKLFF. The CDR3 DNA reads as TGTGCCAGCAGCTTAGCCGGTCACAGGCTAGGGGAAAAACTGTTTTTT.

The V call is TRBV6-5, the J call TRBJ2-7; D remains unclear. CDR3 size: 15 residues. V lost 6 bases and J lost 0, with 15 bases in between. Per the germline V gene, CDR1 is MNHEY and CDR2 is SVGAGI. The CDR3 bases are TGTGCCAGCAGCGTAAATCACTGGAGCTCCTACGAGCAGTACTTC. As protein: CASSVNHWSSYEQYF.